The entry below gives a single TCR beta chain sequence along with its context. The sample originates from a study of blood T cell repertoires in COVID-19. About the study: Acute and convalescent COVID-19 samples came from the United States, Italy and Spain.

The CDR3 has 16 amino acids. The germline V gene encodes CDR1 SGHTA and CDR2 FQGTGA. The ends lost 4 bases at V and 6 bases at J; junction bases unmatched: 5. Enrollment of patients from Seattle took place during active infection, with longitudinal follow-up. Per the study methods: Estimation of nucleated cell counts was performed using reference gene primer amplification. Only in-frame clones appear in the TCRdb table, and some are missing; sequencing was by immunoSEQ multiplex PCR. V and J calls and clone size come straight from that table; D and trimming were deduced from the DNA. The table includes 270,000 or so clones, less than 85% detected once.

The TCR originated in a human donor with COVID-19, enrolled during active disease. The donor label of this sample is uncertain. The material sequenced was peripheral blood. The chain links TRBV7-3 to TRBJ2-1, with 14 bases fitting TRBD2. The CDR3 bases are TGTGCCAGCAGCTCTGGGACTAGCGGGAGAGGCAATGAGCAGTTCTTC. Its protein product is CASSSGTSGRGNEQFF.